The sample holds one count of the clone carrying this T cell receptor (beta chain). Germline V gives CDR1 LGHDT, CDR2 YNNKEL (reference sequence). The CDR3 is 15 amino acids. Trimming cost V 0 bases and J 3 bases, with 10 bases left between them. TCRdb reanalysed the RT-PCR reads using MiXCR and keeps one entry per CDR3 protein. Altogether roughly 960,000 distinct CDR3 sequences are present, under 20% being singletons, with the ten largest covering 6%. The data were taken from a study of patients and donors after allogeneic stem cell transplantation. This clonotype was sampled from a human donor who was either an allogeneic HSCT recipient or a stem cell or donor lymphocyte infusion donor (not recorded which). It is not recorded whose cells these are; they may come from a transplant donor. The rearrangement joins TRBV3-1 to TRBJ2-3, with D possibly being TRBD2 (6 bases). The sample was blood, either unsorted or a sorted T cell fraction (not recorded which). This chain's CDR3 is CASSQEGLATDTQYF. Here the CDR3 DNA reads TGTGCCAGCAGCCAAGAGGGCCTAGCGACAGATACGCAGTATTTT.